The T cell receptor (beta chain) described here comes from a study of cytomegalovirus exposure and HLA in healthy donors. Overall study: In a previous analysis, 117 million unique TCR beta sequences were found from about 179 million T cells.

Primers for the PCR totalled 60 Vbeta and 13 Jbeta. Sequencing was performed with immunoSEQ multiplex PCR; in TCRdb, only in-frame clones are kept and a portion is missing. In the table there are around 100,000 clones, roughly four fifths of which are singletons. Germline values: CDR1 LNHDA, CDR2 SQIVND (reference sequence). The CDR3 consists of 14 residues. Trimming removed 7 bases from V and 3 bases from J, with 15 bases in between. The rearrangement links TRBV19 to TRBJ1-2; D unresolved. The source is a woman between 18 and 30 years old in good health and CMV-seropositive. The sequencing input was PBMCs. The CDR3 is CASTPLSTDYGYTF. The DNA for the CDR3 is TGTGCCAGTACCCCCCTTAGCACGGACTATGGCTACACCTTC.